This is a list of T cell receptor beta chains from one sample in a study of PD-L1 blockade in urothelial cancer. Clones were read by immunoSEQ multiplex PCR, and TCRdb kept only the in-frame ones, dropping some. The sample lists approximately 67,000 clones; 70% to 90% were seen once. Sequencing used PBMCs, obtained around atezolizumab (anti-PD-L1) treatment. These receptors all come from a man aged 55-75 years with urothelial cancer. Both conserved end residues are part of each CDR3. A D gene is named only where the DNA matches it firmly. Size is omitted from some rows. Given values are once, few, many or a class for expanded clones.

j_call | v_call | d_call | cdr3_length | clone_size | cdr3_aa | cdr3_nt
TRBJ2-5 | TRBV11-2 | TRBD2 | 16 | . | CASSVGRGGGQETQYF | TGTGCCAGCAGCGTCGGGAGGGGGGGAGGTCAAGAGACCCAGTACTTC
TRBJ1-3 | TRBV7-9 | . | 17 | . | CASSLGGAPSSGNTIYF | TGTGCCAGCAGCTTGGGTGGAGCCCCGAGCTCTGGAAACACCATATATTTT
TRBJ2-7 | TRBV10-3 | . | 15 | few | CAISEARGSSYEQYF | TGTGCCATCAGTGAGGCCAGGGGTTCTTCCTACGAGCAGTACTTC
TRBJ2-7 | TRBV7-2 | TRBD2 | 14 | . | CASSYLAGSYEQYF | TGTGCCAGCAGCTATCTAGCGGGGAGCTACGAGCAGTACTTC
TRBJ1-6 | TRBV4-3 | TRBD1 | 16 | few | CASSQATTGNNSPLHF | TGCGCCAGCAGCCAAGCCACGACAGGGAACAATTCACCCCTCCACTTT
TRBJ1-6 | TRBV30 | TRBD1 | 12 | . | CAWGTENSPLHF | TGTGCCTGGGGGACAGAGAATTCACCCCTCCACTTT
TRBJ1-5 | TRBV30 | . | 15 | . | CAWSAGRRAGQPQHF | TGTGCCTGGAGTGCGGGACGGAGGGCGGGTCAGCCCCAGCATTTT
TRBJ1-4 | TRBV29-1 | . | 13 | . | CSVGGGTNEKLFF | TGCAGCGTTGGGGGGGGCACTAATGAAAAACTGTTTTTT
TRBJ2-5 | TRBV13 | TRBD1 | 13 | . | CASSSRGRETQYF | TGTGCCAGCAGCTCCAGGGGGCGGGAGACCCAGTACTTC
TRBJ1-4 | TRBV27 | TRBD1 | 17 | . | CASSLRTGVMAGEKLFF | TGTGCCAGCAGTTTAAGGACAGGGGTAATGGCGGGGGAAAAACTGTTTTTT
TRBJ2-5 | TRBV5-1 | TRBD2 | 16 | . | CASSLGTSFWGETQYF | TGCGCCAGCAGCTTGGGGACTAGTTTTTGGGGTGAGACCCAGTACTTC
TRBJ2-1 | TRBV6-5 | TRBD2 | 14 | . | CASGRTSGGNEQFF | TGTGCCAGCGGAAGGACTAGCGGGGGGAATGAGCAGTTCTTC
TRBJ1-1 | TRBV7-3 | TRBD1 | 13 | few | CASSLDRESQAFF | TGTGCCAGCAGCCTGGACAGGGAGTCCCAAGCTTTCTTT
TRBJ2-3 | TRBV7-8 | TRBD1 | 16 | . | CASSKGTGGLSYTQYF | TGTGCCAGCAGCAAAGGGACAGGGGGTCTTTCATATACGCAGTATTTT
TRBJ1-1 | TRBV30 | . | 13 | once | CAWSGVLNTEAFF | TGTGCCTGGAGTGGCGTGCTGAACACTGAAGCTTTCTTT